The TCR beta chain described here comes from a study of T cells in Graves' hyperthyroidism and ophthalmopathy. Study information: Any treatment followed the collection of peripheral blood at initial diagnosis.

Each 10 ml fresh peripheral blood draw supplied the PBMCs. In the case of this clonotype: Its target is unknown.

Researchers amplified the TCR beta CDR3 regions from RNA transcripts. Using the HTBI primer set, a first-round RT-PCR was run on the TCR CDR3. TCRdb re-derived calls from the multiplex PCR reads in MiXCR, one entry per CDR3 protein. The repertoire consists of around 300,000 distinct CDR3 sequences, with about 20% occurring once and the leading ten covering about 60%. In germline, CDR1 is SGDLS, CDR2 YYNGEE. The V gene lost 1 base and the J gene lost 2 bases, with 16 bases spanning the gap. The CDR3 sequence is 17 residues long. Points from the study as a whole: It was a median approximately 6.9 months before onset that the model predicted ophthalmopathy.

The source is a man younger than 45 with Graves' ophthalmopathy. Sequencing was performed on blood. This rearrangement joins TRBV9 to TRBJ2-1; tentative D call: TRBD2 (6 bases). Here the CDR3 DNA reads TGTGCCAGCAGCGTATTGGAGGGAGAGGTCCCCTACAATGAGCAGTTCTTC. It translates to CASSVLEGEVPYNEQFF.